These T cell receptor beta chains were read from a single sample in a study of OX40 agonist ivuxolimab in advanced cancers. Sequencing used immunoSEQ multiplex PCR; TCRdb keeps in-frame clones, though not all of them. The sample shows 69,000 or so clones, roughly 80% of them seen only once. The sample was CD4+ or CD8+ T cells sorted from blood, taken in a trial of the OX40 agonist ivuxolimab. The receptors stem from an adult with an advanced solid tumor such as melanoma, head and neck, liver or kidney cancer. CDR3s include the opening cysteine and the closing phenylalanine or tryptophan.

J gene: TRBJ2-1
CDR3 length: 15
V gene: TRBV18
CDR3 protein: CASSPILAGEGEQFF

J gene: TRBJ2-5
CDR3 length: 14
V gene: TRBV7-2
CDR3 protein: CASSSRDSQETQYF

J gene: TRBJ2-3
CDR3 length: 16
V gene: TRBV25-1
CDR3 protein: CASSEFSIGSTDTQYF

J gene: TRBJ1-5
CDR3 length: 15
V gene: TRBV27
CDR3 protein: CASSLSGVGYQPQHF

J gene: TRBJ2-3
CDR3 length: 15
V gene: TRBV7-3
CDR3 protein: CASSLGSLSTDTQYF

J gene: TRBJ2-7
CDR3 length: 13
V gene: TRBV6-5
CDR3 protein: CASRLTGGNEQYF

J gene: TRBJ2-5
CDR3 length: 14
V gene: TRBV19
CDR3 protein: CASSPGVAMETQYF

J gene: TRBJ1-1
CDR3 length: 16
V gene: TRBV18
CDR3 protein: CASSPLRSGTGLEAFF

J gene: TRBJ1-2
CDR3 length: 12
V gene: TRBV11-2
CDR3 protein: CASSSEAEGYTF

J gene: TRBJ1-5
CDR3 length: 14
V gene: TRBV27
CDR3 protein: CASSQTGGSQPQHF

J gene: TRBJ2-7
CDR3 length: 12
V gene: TRBV6-5
CDR3 protein: CASGSAPYEQYF

J gene: TRBJ2-5
CDR3 length: 14
V gene: TRBV5-1
CDR3 protein: CASSLGSTSETQYF

J gene: TRBJ2-7
CDR3 length: 15
V gene: TRBV7-2
CDR3 protein: CASSLAAGPQWEQYF

J gene: TRBJ2-1
CDR3 length: 15
V gene: TRBV5-6
CDR3 protein: CASSFRLAGRSGQFF

J gene: TRBJ2-1
CDR3 length: 15
V gene: TRBV2
CDR3 protein: CASGEGFPQDNEQFF

J gene: TRBJ2-7
CDR3 length: 14
V gene: TRBV5-4
CDR3 protein: CASSAGLGSGEQYF

J gene: TRBJ1-1
CDR3 length: 13
V gene: TRBV5-6
CDR3 protein: CASSLTQGTWAFF

J gene: TRBJ2-1
CDR3 length: 16
V gene: TRBV19
CDR3 protein: CASSLGLAGSYNEQFF